This T cell receptor (beta chain) originates from a study of blood T cell repertoires in COVID-19. The V and J ends lost 6 bases and 4 bases, in that order; junction bases with no gene match: 8. The CDR3 consists of 14 residues. From germline, CDR1 is MNHEY and CDR2 SVGAGI. Repertoires were generated with immunoSEQ multiplex PCR, while TCRdb's copy carries only in-frame clones and drops some. The table has 65,000 to 80,000 clones, around 83% seen once. The TCR originated in a human donor in a cohort sampled during active COVID-19. Sequences were obtained from peripheral blood. The chain is built from TRBV6-5 and TRBJ1-2, with 7 bases that match TRBD1. This CDR3 is CASSRLRDSYGYTF. The CDR3 DNA reads TGTGCCAGCAGCCGACTCCGGGACAGCTATGGCTACACCTTC.